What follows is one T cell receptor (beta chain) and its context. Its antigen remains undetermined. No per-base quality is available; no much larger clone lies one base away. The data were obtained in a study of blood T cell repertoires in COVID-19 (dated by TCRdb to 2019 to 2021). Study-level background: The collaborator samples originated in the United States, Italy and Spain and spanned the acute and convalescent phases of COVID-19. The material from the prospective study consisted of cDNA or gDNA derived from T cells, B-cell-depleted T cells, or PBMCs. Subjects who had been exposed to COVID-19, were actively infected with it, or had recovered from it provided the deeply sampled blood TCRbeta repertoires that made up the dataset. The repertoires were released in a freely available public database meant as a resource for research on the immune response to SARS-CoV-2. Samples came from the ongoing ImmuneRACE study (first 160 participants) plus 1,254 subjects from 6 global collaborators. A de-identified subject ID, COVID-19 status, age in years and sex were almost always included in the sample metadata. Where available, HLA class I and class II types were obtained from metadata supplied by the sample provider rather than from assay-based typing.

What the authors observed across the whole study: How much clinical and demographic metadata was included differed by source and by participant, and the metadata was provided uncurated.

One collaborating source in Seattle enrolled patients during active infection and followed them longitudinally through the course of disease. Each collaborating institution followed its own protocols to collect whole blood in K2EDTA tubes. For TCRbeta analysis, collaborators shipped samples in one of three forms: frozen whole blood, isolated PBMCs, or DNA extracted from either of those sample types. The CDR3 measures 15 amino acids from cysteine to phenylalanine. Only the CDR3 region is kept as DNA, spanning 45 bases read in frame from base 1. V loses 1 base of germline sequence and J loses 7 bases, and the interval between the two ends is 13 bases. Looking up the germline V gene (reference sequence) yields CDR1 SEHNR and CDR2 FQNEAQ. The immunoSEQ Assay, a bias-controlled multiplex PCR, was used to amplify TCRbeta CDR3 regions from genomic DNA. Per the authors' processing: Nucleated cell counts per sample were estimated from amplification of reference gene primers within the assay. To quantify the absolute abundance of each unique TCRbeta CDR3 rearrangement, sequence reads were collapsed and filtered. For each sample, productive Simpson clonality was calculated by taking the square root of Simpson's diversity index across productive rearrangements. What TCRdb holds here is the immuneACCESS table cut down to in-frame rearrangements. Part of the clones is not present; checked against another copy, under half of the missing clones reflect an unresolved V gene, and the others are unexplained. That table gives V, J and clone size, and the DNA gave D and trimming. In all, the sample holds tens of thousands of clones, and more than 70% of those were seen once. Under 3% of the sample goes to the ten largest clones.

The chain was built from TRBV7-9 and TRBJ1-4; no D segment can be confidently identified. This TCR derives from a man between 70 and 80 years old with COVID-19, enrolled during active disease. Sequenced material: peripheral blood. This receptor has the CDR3 CASSLEGGWSEKLFF. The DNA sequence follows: TGTGCCAGCAGCTTAGAGGGAGGTTGGAGTGAAAAACTGTTTTTT. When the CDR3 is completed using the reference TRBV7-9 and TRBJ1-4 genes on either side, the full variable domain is DTGVSQNPRHKITKRGQNVTFRCDPISEHNRLYWYRQTLGQGPEFLTYFQNEAQLEKSRLLSDRFSAERPKGSFSTLEIQRTEQGDSAMYLCASSLEGGWSEKLFFGSGTQLSVL.